This TCR beta chain was obtained from a study of blood T cells in healthy people across ages. Notes on the study in general: Donors of long life had a larger count of naive CD4+ cells and greater diversity than aged donors. A roughly linear age-dependent decrease characterized TCR beta diversity per million T cells.

Sample-barcoded 5' priming and a J-beta primer mix drove a second PCR of roughly 7 to 11 cycles. The template-switch adaptor was a 5' adaptor with 12 random nucleotides. It tagged each cDNA molecule. TCRdb analysed the 5' RACE reads with MiXCR anew, one entry per CDR3 protein. The data hold roughly 800,000 distinct CDR3 sequences, with 58% observed a single time. CDR3 size: 15 residues. The germline gives CDR1 SGHTA, CDR2 FQGNSA. After removal of 5 bases from V and 0 bases from J, the junction contained 4 bases not matched to a gene. On this clonotype itself: As yet, its antigen is unknown.

The source is a young man in good health. Sequenced input: blood. The chain uses TRBV7-2 and TRBJ2-7; 10 nucleotides line up with TRBD2. CDR3 sequence reads: CASSATSGISYEQYF. Written as DNA, the CDR3 is TGTGCCAGCAGCGCCACTAGCGGGATCTCCTACGAGCAGTACTTC.